The 27 T cell receptor beta chains below all came from one sample that was sequenced in a study of beta chain features in type 1 diabetes (dated by TCRdb to the late 2010s). No antigen has been identified for these receptors. The library was made by the immunoSEQ multiplex PCR assay. The entire isolated RNA was reverse transcribed using the High Capacity cDNA Reverse Transcription Kit, and thus expressed TCRB transcripts were sequenced. TCRdb retrieved this table from immuneACCESS and kept in-frame rearrangements only. Not all clones are present; in checked studies, unresolved V genes account for under half, and no reason is known for the remainder. The sample has some 640,000 clones on record, over 13% of them singletons. The ten largest clones add up to roughly 0.04% of the sample. Results the study describes overall, beyond this receptor: Type 1 diabetes patients showed a moderate but significant shortening of TCRB CDR3 length in all four CD4+ subsets.

Specimen: naive CD4+ T cells from blood. Taken with the paper, the label for cell subset or site translates to: true naive CD4+ T cells. Source of these receptors: a man between 18 and 35 years old with type 1 diabetes.

This rearrangement joins TRBV30 to TRBJ1-4; 7 bases are shared with TRBD1. The CDR3 extends over 14 amino acids. Germline assignment: CDR1 GTSNPN and CDR2 SVGIG (reference sequence). V was clipped by 5 bases and J by 0 bases; unmatched bases: 3. CDR3: CAWGQAPTNEKLFF. DNA of the CDR3: TGTGCCTGGGGACAGGCCCCAACTAATGAAAAACTGTTTTTT.

There are a few counts of this clone. This chain links TRBV7-9 with TRBJ2-3; TRBD2 matches at 7 bases. CDR1 is SEHNR, CDR2 FQNEAQ, per germline (reference sequence). With V trimmed by 3 bases and J by 5 bases, 8 bases remained unmatched. CDR3 length: 15 residues. Here the CDR3 DNA reads TGTGCCAGCAGCTTTAGCGGGCGGGAACTAGATACGCAGTATTTT. Protein: CASSFSGRELDTQYF.

The chain joins TRBV10-3 to TRBJ1-5; D not certain. Trimming took off 0 bases at V and 0 bases at J, with 15 bases between the two ends. CDR3 length equals 18 residues. Germline-derived CDR1 and CDR2 are ENHRY and SYGVKD. The CDR3 sequence: CAISESFQGGYSNQPQHF. In DNA form, the CDR3 reads TGTGCCATCAGTGAGTCGTTTCAAGGAGGGTATAGCAATCAGCCCCAGCATTTT.

This clone was seen a few times. The rearrangement joins TRBV19 to TRBJ1-6; TRBD1 matches at 10 bases. The CDR3 extends over 15 amino acids. In germline, CDR1 is LNHDA, CDR2 SQIVND (reference sequence). V lost 6 bases, J lost 10 bases, and 9 bases stayed unmatched. The CDR3 DNA follows: TGTGCCAGTAGGCCTTCCGGGACAGGGGACTCACCCCTCCACTTT. This sequence encodes CASRPSGTGDSPLHF.

This clone has only a few counts. Here the CDR3 DNA reads TGTGCCAGCAGCTTAGTCGTGGCGGAGGATGAAAAACTGTTTTTT. As protein: CASSLVVAEDEKLFF. The chain recombines TRBV7-2 with TRBJ1-4, with unresolved D. CDR3 length: 15 residues. Looked up from germline, CDR1 is SGHTA and CDR2 is FQGNSA. V was pared by 1 base and J by 6 bases, with 12 bases between.

This sequence joins TRBV7-2 and TRBJ2-2; TRBD1 agrees at 7 bases. CDR3 length: 17 residues. Germline V lookup: CDR1 SGHTA, CDR2 FQGNSA. V was pared by 1 base and J by 3 bases, with 8 bases of the junction left unmatched. The CDR3: CASSLETGTAYTGELFF. The CDR3 DNA reads TGTGCCAGCAGCTTAGAGACCGGGACAGCTTACACCGGGGAGCTGTTTTTT.

In its sample, this clone was seen a few times. The junction departs from the called germline gene at one end, perhaps through a read error. The rearrangement links TRBV6-6 to TRBJ2-1, with D possibly matching TRBD2 (6 bases). Germline loops: CDR1 MNHNY, CDR2 SVGAGI (reference sequence). The CDR3 consists of 16 residues. The CDR3 coding sequence is TGTGCCAGCAGCAAGACACGGCGGGGCTCCGACAATGAGCAGTTCTTC. Residues: CASSKTRRGSDNEQFF.

In its sample, this clone was seen a few times. CDR3 protein: CASSLPSRKNTGELFF. For the CDR3, the DNA is TGTGCCAGCAGTCTCCCTTCCAGAAAGAACACCGGGGAGCTGTTTTTT. The V gene is TRBV28, the J gene TRBJ2-2; D unclear. Germline CDR1 MDHEN, CDR2 SYDVKM. This CDR3 has 16 residues. The V end was cut by 5 bases, the J end by 1 base, with 14 bases between.

J is TRBJ2-1 and V is TRBV5-1; D unclear. V lost 0 bases and J 9 bases, leaving 10 bases between the germline ends. The V gene's germline CDR1 is SGHRS and CDR2 YFSETQ. The CDR3 runs 13 residues. CDR3: CASSLGQRGEQFF. In DNA form, the CDR3 reads TGCGCCAGCAGCTTGGGTCAGAGAGGTGAGCAGTTCTTC.

J is TRBJ2-5 and V is TRBV10-1; 11 nucleotides align to TRBD2. Trimming at V came to 4 bases and at J to 5 bases, leaving 3 bases not matched to a gene. The CDR3 is 14 amino acids. The V gene's germline CDR1 is WNHNN and CDR2 SYGVQD (reference sequence). Here the CDR3 DNA reads TGCGCCAGCAGTGCGACTAGCGGGACGGAGACCCAGTACTTC. Amino acid sequence: CASSATSGTETQYF.

This clone was recorded a few times. The gene calls are TRBV7-2 and TRBJ2-3; D ambiguous. CDR3 size: 15 residues. Germline CDR1 and CDR2: SGHTA and FQGNSA. Trimming removed 5 bases at V and 0 bases at J, with 12 bases between. The CDR3 coding sequence is TGTGCCAGCAGCGCCAAGTTGATTAGCACAGATACGCAGTATTTT. Translation gives CASSAKLISTDTQYF. The whole variable domain, remainder taken from reference TRBV7-2 and TRBJ2-3, is GAGVSQSPSNKVTEKGKDVELRCDPISGHTALYWYRQSLGQGLEFLIYFQGNSAPDKSGLPSDRFSAERTGGSVSTLTIQRTQQEDSAVYLCASSAKLISTDTQYFGPGTRLTVL.

The CDR3 region is CASSLELAGGGPQETQYF. The CDR3 DNA reads as TGTGCCAGCAGCCTGGAACTAGCGGGAGGCGGCCCCCAAGAGACCCAGTACTTC. The chain carries TRBV5-6 and TRBJ2-5; 12 nucleotides line up with TRBD2. V was pared by 4 bases and J by 1 base, with 11 bases of the junction left unmatched. This CDR3 contains 18 residues. In germline, CDR1 is SGHDT, CDR2 YYEEEE.

The genes are TRBV2 and TRBJ1-4, with D maybe TRBD1 (5 bases). This CDR3 contains 16 residues. In germline, CDR1 is SNHLY, CDR2 FYNNEI. V was trimmed by 6 bases and J by 8 bases, leaving 22 bases between them. The CDR3 loop reads CASSQSGDRSVEKLFF. DNA of the CDR3: TGTGCCAGCAGCCAAAGCGGAGACAGATCGGTCGAAAAACTGTTTTTT.

The table lists this clone with a few counts. This chain joins TRBV5-1 and TRBJ2-2; D gene ambiguous. The V gene's germline CDR1 is SGHRS and CDR2 YFSETQ. The V and J ends lost 5 bases and 1 base respectively, with 9 bases between them. This CDR3 has 14 amino acids. The CDR3 sequence: CASSLLVNTGELFF. The CDR3 DNA reads TGCGCCAGCAGTCTCTTAGTGAACACCGGGGAGCTGTTTTTT. Complete variable domain (other parts from reference TRBV5-1 and TRBJ2-2): KAGVTQTPRYLIKTRGQQVTLSCSPISGHRSVSWYQQTPGQGLQFLFEYFSETQRNKGNFPGRFSGRQFSNSRSEMNVSTLELGDSALYLCASSLLVNTGELFFGEGSRLTVL.

This chain's CDR3 is CAWSGESGRSLHYGYTF. DNA for the CDR3: TGTGCCTGGAGTGGGGAGAGTGGACGGTCTCTCCATTATGGCTACACCTTC. The chain has TRBV30 and TRBJ1-2; D gene unclear. V shed 1 base and J shed 5 bases, with 23 bases lying between them. Germline V gene sequence: CDR1 GTSNPN, CDR2 SVGIG (reference sequence). This CDR3 has 17 amino acids.

The chain uses TRBV11-2 and TRBJ1-1; TRBD1 agrees at 8 bases. J lost 4 bases, V lost 5 bases, and 15 bases had no gene match. In germline, CDR1 is SGHAT, CDR2 FQNNGV. The CDR3 has 17 residues. CDR3 loop: CASSRPYRVGQGTEAFF. CDR3 DNA sequence: TGTGCCAGCAGCCGTCCTTACAGAGTTGGACAGGGCACTGAAGCTTTCTTT. Full variable domain (outside the CDR3, taken from reference TRBV11-2 and TRBJ1-1): EAGVAQSPRYKIIEKRQSVAFWCNPISGHATLYWYQQILGQGPKLLIQFQNNGVVDDSQLPKDRFSAERLKGVDSTLKIQPAKLEDSAVYLCASSRPYRVGQGTEAFFGQGTRLTVV.

This clone appeared a few times. Other DNA sequences in this sample translate to the same CDR3. This sequence joins TRBV30 and TRBJ2-2, with 8 bases matching TRBD1. J gave up 4 bases and V 3 bases, and 1 base lay outside the gene matches. The CDR3 length is 13 residues. Germline CDR1 is GTSNPN and CDR2 is SVGIG (reference sequence). This CDR3 is CAWRTGVTGELFF. As DNA, the CDR3 is TGTGCCTGGAGGACAGGGGTCACCGGGGAGCTGTTTTTT.

V and J are TRBV2 and TRBJ2-3; D is unresolved. Trimming stripped 4 bases from V and 4 bases from J, with 9 bases between. In germline, CDR1 is SNHLY, CDR2 FYNNEI. The CDR3 has 13 amino acids. The chain's CDR3 is CASSVGVADTQYF. CDR3 nucleotide sequence: TGTGCCAGCAGTGTTGGGGTGGCAGATACGCAGTATTTT.

This clone was detected a few times. The chain couples TRBV5-1 to TRBJ2-3; no reliable D call. The CDR3 consists of 12 residues. The germline CDR1 and CDR2 sequences are SGHRS and YFSETQ. Trimming left V 1 base short and J 6 bases short, with 6 bases between. For the CDR3, the DNA is TGCGCCAGCAGCTTGAAAGGGGATACGCAGTATTTT. Its protein is CASSLKGDTQYF.

The V and J genes are TRBV5-1 and TRBJ2-7; possibly TRBD1 for D (6 bases). V lost 4 bases and J 2 bases, leaving 13 bases between the germline ends. CDR3 size: 14 residues. Germline lookup yields CDR1 SGHRS and CDR2 YFSETQ. CDR3 sequence (DNA): TGCGCCAGCAGCCCTGCGGACAGACCCTACGAGCAGTACTTC. It specifies CASSPADRPYEQYF.

This clone was seen a few times. CDR3 in amino acids: CASSLVGGESETQYF. For the CDR3, the DNA is TGTGCCAGCAGCTTAGTAGGGGGAGAATCGGAGACCCAGTACTTC. The chain has TRBV7-2 and TRBJ2-5, with a tentative D call TRBD1 (6 bases). CDR3 length: 15 amino acids. The ends were cut back, 1 base at V and 5 bases at J, with 14 bases in the middle. Looked up from germline, CDR1 is SGHTA and CDR2 is FQGNSA.

The J gene is TRBJ2-3, the V gene TRBV4-2; 12 nucleotides line up with TRBD2. Trimming removed 1 base from V and 3 bases from J; junction bases left unmatched: 2. From germline, CDR1 is LGHNA and CDR2 YNFKEQ. The CDR3 sequence is 16 residues long. CDR3 sequence (DNA): TGTGCCAGCAGCCAAGGACTAGCGGGAGCAACAGATACGCAGTATTTT. Translating gives CASSQGLAGATDTQYF.

This clone has just a few counts. J is TRBJ2-1 and V is TRBV7-9; the D is unclear. V lost 4 bases and J lost 7, with 23 bases in between. CDR1 is SEHNR and CDR2 is FQNEAQ in the germline V gene (reference sequence). The CDR3 spans 17 residues. CDR3: CASSSDWGRRVENEQFF. The DNA for the CDR3 is TGTGCCAGCAGCTCAGACTGGGGAAGAAGGGTGGAGAATGAGCAGTTCTTC.

The V gene is TRBV29-1, the J gene TRBJ2-7; D remains unclear. This CDR3 is 11 amino acids long. The V gene's germline CDR1 is SQVTM and CDR2 ANQGSEA. CDR3 protein: CAWGSGYEQYF. For the CDR3, the DNA is TGCGCCTGGGGTTCTGGGTACGAGCAGTACTTC.

The CDR3 sequence: CAWNIGGDGYTF. The CDR3 nucleotides read TGTGCCTGGAATATCGGGGGAGATGGCTACACCTTC. The chain joins TRBV30 to TRBJ1-2; a weak D match, TRBD1 (5 bases). This CDR3 has 12 residues. The V gene's germline CDR1 is GTSNPN and CDR2 SVGIG (reference sequence). The V gene lost 4 bases and the J gene lost 6 bases, with 12 bases spanning the gap.

The V gene is TRBV2, the J gene TRBJ2-3; D is unresolved. Germline V gene sequence: CDR1 SNHLY, CDR2 FYNNEI. The CDR3 sequence is 12 residues long. With 5 bases removed from V and 0 bases from J, the gap between germline ends came to 3 bases. CDR3 loop: CASSLSTDTQYF. The CDR3 DNA sequence: TGTGCCAGCAGTCTAAGCACAGATACGCAGTATTTT.

The chain uses TRBV30 and TRBJ1-1; D is uncertain. The CDR3 loop spans 13 amino acids. Trimming removed 5 bases from V and 1 base from J, with 11 bases in between. Germline V gene data show CDR1 as GTSNPN and CDR2 as SVGIG (reference sequence). The CDR3 DNA sequence: TGTGCCTGGGGAAAGACCGAGAACACTGAAGCTTTCTTT. Its translation: CAWGKTENTEAFF.